This T cell receptor (beta chain) was identified in a study of blood T cell repertoires in COVID-19. Study summary: The study drew acute and convalescent COVID-19 samples from the United States, Italy and Spain. From T cells, B-cell-depleted T cells, or PBMCs came the material, which was cDNA or gDNA.

V dropped 1 base and J dropped 9; count of bases not matched to a gene: 10. The CDR3 runs 16 residues. CDR1 and CDR2 (germline): SGHVS, FQNEAQ. Clones were sequenced by immunoSEQ multiplex PCR, and TCRdb holds only the in-frame ones, with some missing. Of approximately 150,000 clones listed, 84% are singletons. Cohort 3 recovery required two negative PCRs, clearance, or symptom resolution. The V and J genes are TRBV7-8 and TRBJ2-1, with 9 positions matching TRBD2. Material: PBMCs or T cells enriched from blood (not recorded which). The TCR originated in a man aged 45-65 years who had recovered from COVID-19. The CDR3 is CASSLGRGGALSEQFF. CDR3 bases: TGTGCCAGCAGCTTAGGTCGCGGGGGGGCTCTTAGTGAGCAGTTCTTC.